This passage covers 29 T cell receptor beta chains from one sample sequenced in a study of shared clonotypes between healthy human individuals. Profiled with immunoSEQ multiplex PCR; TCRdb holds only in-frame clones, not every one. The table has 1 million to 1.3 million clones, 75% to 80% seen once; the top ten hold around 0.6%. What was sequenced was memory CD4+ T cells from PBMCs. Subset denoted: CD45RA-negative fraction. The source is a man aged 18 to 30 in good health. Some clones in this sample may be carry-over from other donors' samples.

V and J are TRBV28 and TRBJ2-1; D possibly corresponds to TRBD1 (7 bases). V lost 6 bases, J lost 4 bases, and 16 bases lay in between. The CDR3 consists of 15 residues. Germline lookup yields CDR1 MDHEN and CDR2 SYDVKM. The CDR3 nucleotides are TGTGCCAGCAGGAACGCGGGACAGATTTACAATGAGCAGTTCTTC. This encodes CASRNAGQIYNEQFF.

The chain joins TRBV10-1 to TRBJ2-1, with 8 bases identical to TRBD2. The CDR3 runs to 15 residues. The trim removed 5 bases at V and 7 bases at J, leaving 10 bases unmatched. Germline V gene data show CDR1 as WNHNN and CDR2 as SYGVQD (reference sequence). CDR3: CASSSTSGKWNEQFF. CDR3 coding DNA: TGCGCCAGCAGTTCTACTAGCGGCAAATGGAATGAGCAGTTCTTC.

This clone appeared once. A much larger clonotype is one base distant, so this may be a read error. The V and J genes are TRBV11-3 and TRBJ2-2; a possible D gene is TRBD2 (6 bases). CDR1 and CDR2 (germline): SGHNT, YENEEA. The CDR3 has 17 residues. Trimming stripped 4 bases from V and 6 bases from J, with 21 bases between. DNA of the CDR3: TGTGCCAGCAGCTCCCGGCGGAGGGACTTCGACGCCGGGGAGCTGTTTTTT. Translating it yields CASSSRRRDFDAGELFF. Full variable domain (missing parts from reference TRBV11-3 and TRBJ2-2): EAGVVQSPRYKIIEKKQPVAFWCNPISGHNTLYWYLQNLGQGPELLIRYENEEAVDDSQLPKDRFSAERLKGVDSTLKIQPAELGDSAVYLCASSSRRRDFDAGELFFGEGSRLTVL.

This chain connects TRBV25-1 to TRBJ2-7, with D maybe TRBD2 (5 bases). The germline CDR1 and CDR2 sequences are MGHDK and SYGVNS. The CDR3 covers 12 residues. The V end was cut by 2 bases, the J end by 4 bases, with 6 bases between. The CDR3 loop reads CASSEGEYEQYF. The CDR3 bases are TGTGCCAGCAGTGAAGGGGAGTACGAGCAGTACTTC.

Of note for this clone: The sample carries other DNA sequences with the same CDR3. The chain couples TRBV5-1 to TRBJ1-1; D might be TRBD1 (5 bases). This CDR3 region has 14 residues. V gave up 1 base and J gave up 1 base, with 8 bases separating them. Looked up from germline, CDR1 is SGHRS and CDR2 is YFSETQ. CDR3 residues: CASSLRTGNTEAFF. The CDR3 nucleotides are TGCGCCAGCAGCTTGAGAACAGGGAACACTGAAGCTTTCTTT. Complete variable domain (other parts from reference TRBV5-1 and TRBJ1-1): KAGVTQTPRYLIKTRGQQVTLSCSPISGHRSVSWYQQTPGQGLQFLFEYFSETQRNKGNFPGRFSGRQFSNSRSEMNVSTLELGDSALYLCASSLRTGNTEAFFGQGTRLTVV.

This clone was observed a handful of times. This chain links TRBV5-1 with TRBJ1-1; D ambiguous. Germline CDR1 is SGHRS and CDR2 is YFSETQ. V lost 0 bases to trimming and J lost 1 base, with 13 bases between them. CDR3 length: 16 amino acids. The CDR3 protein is CASSLGYGGTNTEAFF. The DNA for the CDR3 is TGCGCCAGCAGCTTGGGGTACGGCGGTACGAACACTGAAGCTTTCTTT.

The CDR3 loop reads CASRLLAGRETQYF. The CDR3 DNA sequence: TGTGCCAGCAGGTTGCTAGCGGGACGAGAGACCCAGTACTTC. J is TRBJ2-5 and V is TRBV6-1, with 9 positions matching TRBD2. The V gene end was trimmed by 6 bases and the J gene end by 4 bases; junction bases not matched to a gene: 6. CDR1 is MNHNS, CDR2 SASEGT, per germline. The CDR3 totals 14 residues.

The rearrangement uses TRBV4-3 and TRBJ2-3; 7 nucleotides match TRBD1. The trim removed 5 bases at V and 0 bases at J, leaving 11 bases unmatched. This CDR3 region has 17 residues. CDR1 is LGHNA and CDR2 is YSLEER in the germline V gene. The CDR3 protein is CASSVVARTGSTDTQYF. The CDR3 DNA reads TGCGCCAGCAGCGTTGTGGCAAGGACAGGAAGCACAGATACGCAGTATTTT.

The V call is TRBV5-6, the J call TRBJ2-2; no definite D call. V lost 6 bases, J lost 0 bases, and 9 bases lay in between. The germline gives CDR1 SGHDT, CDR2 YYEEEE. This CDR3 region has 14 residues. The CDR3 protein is CASTQGSNTGELFF. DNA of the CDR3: TGTGCCAGCACCCAAGGATCGAACACCGGGGAGCTGTTTTTT.

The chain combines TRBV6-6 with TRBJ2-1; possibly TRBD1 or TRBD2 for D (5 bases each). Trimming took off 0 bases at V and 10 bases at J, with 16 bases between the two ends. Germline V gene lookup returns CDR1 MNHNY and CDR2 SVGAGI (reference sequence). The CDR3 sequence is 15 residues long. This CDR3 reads CASSYSGRETSEQFF. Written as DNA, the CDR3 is TGTGCCAGCAGTTACTCGGGCAGGGAGACGAGCGAGCAGTTCTTC.

The CDR3 nucleotides are TGTGCCAGCAGCTTGAGACTAGCGGGAGGTCCAGATACGCAGTATTTT. Encoded protein: CASSLRLAGGPDTQYF. This chain uses TRBV5-4 with TRBJ2-3; TRBD2 matches 13 bases. V lost 1 base to trimming and J lost 4 bases; unmatched junction nucleotides: 3. The CDR3 consists of 16 residues. The germline CDR1 and CDR2 sequences are SGHNT and YYREEE (reference sequence).

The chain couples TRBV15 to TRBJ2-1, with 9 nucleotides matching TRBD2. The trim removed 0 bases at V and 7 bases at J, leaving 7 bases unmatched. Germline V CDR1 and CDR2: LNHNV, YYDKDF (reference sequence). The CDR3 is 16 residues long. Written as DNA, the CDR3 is TGTGCCACCAGCAGAGATCCCCGACTAGCGGCGAATGAGCAGTTCTTC. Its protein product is CATSRDPRLAANEQFF. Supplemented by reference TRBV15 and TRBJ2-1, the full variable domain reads DAMVIQNPRYQVTQFGKPVTLSCSQTLNHNVMYWYQQKSSQAPKLLFHYYDKDFNNEADTPDNFQSRRPNTSFCFLDIRSPGLGDTAMYLCATSRDPRLAANEQFFGPGTRLTVL.

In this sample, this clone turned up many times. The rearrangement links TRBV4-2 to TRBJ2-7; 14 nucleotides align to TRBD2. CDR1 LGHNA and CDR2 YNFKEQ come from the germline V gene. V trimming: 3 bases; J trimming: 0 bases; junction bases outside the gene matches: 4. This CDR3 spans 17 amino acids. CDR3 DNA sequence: TGTGCCAGCAGCCACCAGGGGACTAGCGGGAGCTCCTACGAGCAGTACTTC. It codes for CASSHQGTSGSSYEQYF.

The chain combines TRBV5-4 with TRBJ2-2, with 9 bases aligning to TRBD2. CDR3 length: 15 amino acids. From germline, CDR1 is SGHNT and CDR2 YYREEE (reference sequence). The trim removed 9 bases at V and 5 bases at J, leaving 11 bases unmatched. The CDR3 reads CATTPSGGSTGELFF. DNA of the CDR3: TGTGCCACCACCCCCAGCGGGGGGTCGACCGGGGAGCTGTTTTTT.

This CDR3 is CASRLQGAQYF. In DNA form, the CDR3 reads TGTGCCAGCAGGCTCCAGGGGGCCCAGTACTTC. V and J are TRBV7-2 and TRBJ2-5, with 7 bases matching TRBD1. V trimming: 6 bases; J trimming: 9 bases; junction bases outside the gene matches: 4. Germline CDR1 and CDR2: SGHTA and FQGNSA. The CDR3 is 11 residues long.

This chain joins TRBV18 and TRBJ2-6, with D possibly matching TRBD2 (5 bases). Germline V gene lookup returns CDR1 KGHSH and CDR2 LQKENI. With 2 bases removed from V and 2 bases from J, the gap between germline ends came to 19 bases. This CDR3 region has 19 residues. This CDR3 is CASSPYTRVLVAGANVLTF. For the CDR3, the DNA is TGTGCCAGCTCACCATATACTAGGGTACTAGTTGCTGGGGCCAACGTCCTGACTTTC. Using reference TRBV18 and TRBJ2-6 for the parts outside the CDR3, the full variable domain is NAGVMQNPRHLVRRRGQEARLRCSPMKGHSHVYWYRQLPEEGLKFMVYLQKENIIDESGMPKERFSAEFPKEGPSILRIQQVVRGDSAAYFCASSPYTRVLVAGANVLTFGAGSRLTVL.

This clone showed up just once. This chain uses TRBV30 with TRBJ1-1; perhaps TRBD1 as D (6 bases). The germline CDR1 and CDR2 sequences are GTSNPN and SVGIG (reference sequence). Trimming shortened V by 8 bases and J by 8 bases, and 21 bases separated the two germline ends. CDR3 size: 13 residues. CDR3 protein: CAQGGGSKLEAFF. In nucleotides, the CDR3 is TGTGCCCAAGGGGGGGGTTCGAAGCTAGAAGCTTTCTTT.

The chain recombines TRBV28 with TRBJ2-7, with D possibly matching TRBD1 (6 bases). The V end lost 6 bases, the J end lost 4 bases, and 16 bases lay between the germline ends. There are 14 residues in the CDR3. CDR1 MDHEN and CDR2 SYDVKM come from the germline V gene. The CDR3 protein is CASSSTGTGYEQYF. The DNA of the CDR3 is TGTGCCAGCAGCTCGACAGGAACGGGGTACGAGCAGTACTTC.

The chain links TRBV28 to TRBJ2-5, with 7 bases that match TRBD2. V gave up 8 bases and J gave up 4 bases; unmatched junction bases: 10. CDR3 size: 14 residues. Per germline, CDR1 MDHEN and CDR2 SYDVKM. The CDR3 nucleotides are TGTGCCAGCTCGGATTGGGGAGGGCGAGAGACCCAGTACTTC. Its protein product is CASSDWGGRETQYF.

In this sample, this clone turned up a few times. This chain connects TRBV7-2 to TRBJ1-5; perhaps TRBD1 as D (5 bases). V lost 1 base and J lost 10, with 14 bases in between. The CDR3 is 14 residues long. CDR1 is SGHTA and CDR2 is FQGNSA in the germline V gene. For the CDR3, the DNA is TGTGCCAGCAGCTTAGAGGCAGGGTTGAGCCCCCAGCATTTT. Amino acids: CASSLEAGLSPQHF.

The CDR3 nucleotides are TGCAGCGCCACAGGGGATTGGGACGAGCAGTACTTC. As protein: CSATGDWDEQYF. The V call is TRBV29-1, the J call TRBJ2-7, with 7 bases that match TRBD1. Germline lookup yields CDR1 SQVTM and CDR2 ANQGSEA. V trimming: 7 bases; J trimming: 5 bases; junction bases outside the gene matches: 8. This CDR3 spans 12 amino acids.

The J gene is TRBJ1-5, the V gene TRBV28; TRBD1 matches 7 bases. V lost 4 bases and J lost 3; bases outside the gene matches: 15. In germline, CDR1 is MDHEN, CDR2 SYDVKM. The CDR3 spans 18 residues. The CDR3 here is CASSSGNRLTGNNQPQHF. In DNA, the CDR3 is TGTGCCAGCAGTTCCGGAAACCGCCTGACAGGGAACAATCAGCCCCAGCATTTT.

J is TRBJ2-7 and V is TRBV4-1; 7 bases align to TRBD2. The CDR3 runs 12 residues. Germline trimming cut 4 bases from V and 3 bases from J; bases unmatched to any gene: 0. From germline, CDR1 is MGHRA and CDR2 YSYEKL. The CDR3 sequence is CASSRTSYEQYF. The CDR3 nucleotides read TGCGCCAGCAGCCGGACTAGCTACGAGCAGTACTTC.

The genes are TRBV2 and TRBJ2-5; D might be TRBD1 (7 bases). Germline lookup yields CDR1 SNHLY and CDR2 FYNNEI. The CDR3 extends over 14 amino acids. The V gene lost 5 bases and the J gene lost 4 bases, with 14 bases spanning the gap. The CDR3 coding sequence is TGTGCCAGCAGTAGTCAGGGGGGACGAGAGACCCAGTACTTC. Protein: CASSSQGGRETQYF.

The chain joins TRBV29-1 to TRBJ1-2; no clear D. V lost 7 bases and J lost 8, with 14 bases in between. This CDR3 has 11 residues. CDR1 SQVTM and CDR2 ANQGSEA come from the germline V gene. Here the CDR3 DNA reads TGCAGCGGACAAACGACTTGGGGCTACACCTTC. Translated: CSGQTTWGYTF. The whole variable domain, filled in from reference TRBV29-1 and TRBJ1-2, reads SAVISQKPSRDICQRGTSLTIQCQVDSQVTMMFWYRQQPGQSLTLIATANQGSEATYESGFVIDKFPISRPNLTFSTLTVSNMSPEDSSIYLCSGQTTWGYTFGSGTRLTVV.

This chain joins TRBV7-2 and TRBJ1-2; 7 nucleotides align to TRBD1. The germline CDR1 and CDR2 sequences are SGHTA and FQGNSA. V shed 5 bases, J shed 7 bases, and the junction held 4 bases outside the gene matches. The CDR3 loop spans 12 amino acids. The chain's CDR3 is CASSETGFGYTF. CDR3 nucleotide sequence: TGTGCCAGCAGCGAGACAGGGTTTGGCTACACCTTC.

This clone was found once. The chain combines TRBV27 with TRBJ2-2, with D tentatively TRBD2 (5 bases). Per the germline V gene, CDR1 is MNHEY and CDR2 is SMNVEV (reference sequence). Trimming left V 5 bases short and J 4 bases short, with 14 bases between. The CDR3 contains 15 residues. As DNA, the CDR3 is TGTGCCAGCAGTACTTTACTAGAGAGCACCGGGGAGCTGTTTTTT. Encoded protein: CASSTLLESTGELFF.

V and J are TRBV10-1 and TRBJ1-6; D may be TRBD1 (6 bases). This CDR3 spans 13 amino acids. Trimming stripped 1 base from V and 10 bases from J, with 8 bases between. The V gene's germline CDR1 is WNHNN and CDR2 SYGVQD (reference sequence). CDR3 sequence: CASSEFTGSPLHF. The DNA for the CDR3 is TGCGCCAGCAGTGAGTTTACAGGGTCACCCCTCCACTTT.

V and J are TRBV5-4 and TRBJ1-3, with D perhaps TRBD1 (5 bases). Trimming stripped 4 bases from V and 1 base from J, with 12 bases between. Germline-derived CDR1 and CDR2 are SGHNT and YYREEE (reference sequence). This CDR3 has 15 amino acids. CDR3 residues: CASSPGRASGNTIYF. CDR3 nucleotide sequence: TGTGCCAGCAGCCCCGGCAGGGCATCTGGAAACACCATATATTTT. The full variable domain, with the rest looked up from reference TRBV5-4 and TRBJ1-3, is ETGVTQSPTHLIKTRGQQVTLRCSSQSGHNTVSWYQQALGQGPQFIFQYYREEENGRGNFPPRFSGLQFPNYSSELNVNALELDDSALYLCASSPGRASGNTIYFGEGSWLTVV.